The clone carrying this T cell receptor beta chain was picked up a small number of times. Its antigen remains unknown. The CDR3 covers 14 residues. Trimming cost V 0 bases and J 10 bases, with 18 bases left between them. CDR1 DFQATT and CDR2 SNEGSKA come from the germline V gene (reference sequence). Amplification targeted TCR beta CDR3 regions from RNA transcripts. TCR CDR3 underwent first-round RT-PCR with the HTBI primer set. TCRdb reanalysed the multiplex PCR reads using MiXCR and keeps one entry per CDR3 protein. The sample lists about 840,000 distinct CDR3 sequences; more than 30% were seen once. This specimen comes from a study of T cells in Graves' hyperthyroidism and ophthalmopathy. General observations from the study: A median around 5.9 months before onset, the model predicted ophthalmopathy.

Every diagnosis used clinical symptoms, serum thyroxine and TRAb, thyroid ultrasound and orbital computed tomography. This sample holds PBMCs from 8.5 to 10 ml fresh peripheral blood. This chain connects TRBV20-1 to TRBJ1-1; unclear D gene. This receptor was taken from a man younger than 30 with Graves' hyperthyroidism. The specimen sequenced was blood. The CDR3 DNA sequence: TGCAGTGCTAGAGATCAGGACTTGCCTCCGGGAGCTTTCTTT. Protein product: CSARDQDLPPGAFF.